Presented here are 25 T cell receptor beta chains from one specimen sequenced in a study of T cell responses to AZD1222 COVID-19 vaccine. The assay was immunoSEQ multiplex PCR, and TCRdb's table has in-frame clones only and misses some. This sample yields around 100,000 clones, of which over 90% are seen a single time; more than 4% belongs to the top ten. The specimen comprised peripheral blood, sampled on day 0 of AZD1222 vaccination. The receptors stem from an adult in good health.

This sequence joins TRBV4-1 and TRBJ2-4; no clear D gene. CDR3 length: 16 residues. Germline V gene data show CDR1 as MGHRA and CDR2 as YSYEKL. Trimming cost V 1 base and J 0 bases, with 10 bases left between them. The CDR3 loop is CASSQGSLPAKNIQYF. The CDR3 DNA sequence: TGCGCCAGCAGCCAAGGATCCCTTCCAGCCAAAAACATTCAGTACTTC.

V and J are TRBV2 and TRBJ2-1; 7 nucleotides agree with TRBD1. CDR1 and CDR2 from the germline V gene are SNHLY and FYNNEI. Trimming took 2 bases from V and 8 from J; bases not matched to a gene: 0. The CDR3 loop spans 12 amino acids. CDR3 DNA sequence: TGTGCCAGCAGTGAACAGGGGGATGAGCAGTTCTTC. This encodes CASSEQGDEQFF.

The J gene is TRBJ2-1, the V gene TRBV4-1; the D gene is possibly TRBD2 (5 bases). Trimming took off 3 bases at V and 5 bases at J, with 8 bases between the two ends. The germline V gene has CDR1 MGHRA and CDR2 YSYEKL. The CDR3 has 13 amino acids. The CDR3 nucleotides read TGCGCCAGCAGCCAGGACTTCAACAATGAGCAGTTCTTC. It yields the protein CASSQDFNNEQFF.

This clone has only one observation. The genes are TRBV7-9 and TRBJ1-2; 7 bases agree with TRBD1. The CDR3 has 13 residues. The germline V gene encodes CDR1 SEHNR and CDR2 FQNEAQ (reference sequence). Germline trimming cut 4 bases from V and 13 bases from J; bases unmatched to any gene: 12. The CDR3 here is CASSSRGTAGSTF. CDR3 in DNA: TGTGCCAGCAGCTCGAGGGGGACAGCGGGTTCCACCTTC. The variable domain in full, with the rest retrieved from reference TRBV7-9 and TRBJ1-2, is DTGVSQNPRHKITKRGQNVTFRCDPISEHNRLYWYRQTLGQGPEFLTYFQNEAQLEKSRLLSDRFSAERPKGSFSTLEIQRTEQGDSAMYLCASSSRGTAGSTFGSGTRLTVV.

The genes are TRBV7-9 and TRBJ2-1; D remains unclear. The CDR3 contains 13 residues. The V end lost 2 bases, the J end lost 7 bases, and 9 bases lay between the germline ends. Germline V gives CDR1 SEHNR, CDR2 FQNEAQ (reference sequence). The CDR3: CASSLQTRNEQFF. CDR3 DNA: TGTGCCAGCAGCTTACAAACACGGAATGAGCAGTTCTTC.

The CDR3 protein is CASSKGPRSADYEQYF. The CDR3 DNA follows: TGTGCCAGTAGTAAAGGCCCCCGGAGCGCAGACTACGAGCAGTACTTC. The chain combines TRBV19 with TRBJ2-7; no clear D gene. Per germline, CDR1 LNHDA and CDR2 SQIVND (reference sequence). Between the trimmed V and J ends, which lost 4 bases and 3 bases, there was a span of 19 bases. This CDR3 is built from 16 residues. Full variable domain (rest looked up from reference TRBV19 and TRBJ2-7): DGGITQSPKYLFRKEGQNVTLSCEQNLNHDAMYWYRQDPGQGLRLIYYSQIVNDFQKGDIAEGYSVSREKKESFPLTVTSAQKNPTAFYLCASSKGPRSADYEQYFGPGTRLTVT.

The chain is built from TRBV6-1 and TRBJ1-2; possibly TRBD1 for D (5 bases). Germline V CDR1 and CDR2: MNHNS, SASEGT. This CDR3 is built from 15 residues. Deletions cut 4 bases from V and 3 bases from J, with 15 bases between. CDR3 amino acids: CASSVLGGLDYGYTF. CDR3 sequence (DNA): TGTGCCAGCAGTGTATTGGGGGGACTTGACTATGGCTACACCTTC.

This chain uses TRBV7-3 with TRBJ2-3; TRBD2 is a possible D gene (6 bases). Germline CDR1 reads SGHTA; CDR2 reads FQGTGA. V shed 2 bases and J shed 5 bases, with 11 bases lying between them. The CDR3 is 14 amino acids. The DNA for the CDR3 is TGTGCCAGCAGCTTAGGAGGGGTTGGAGATACGCAGTATTTT. This translates into CASSLGGVGDTQYF.

The V call is TRBV9, the J call TRBJ2-1, with TRBD2 identical over 8 bases. This CDR3 is built from 13 residues. The germline gives CDR1 SGDLS, CDR2 YYNGEE. The junction had 1 base not matched to a gene; V was cut back by 3 bases and J by 5 bases. The CDR3 nucleotides are TGTGCCAGCAGCGCCGGGGGGGACAATGAGCAGTTCTTC. Translated: CASSAGGDNEQFF.

The rearrangement joins TRBV9 to TRBJ2-3; 7 bases fit TRBD1. Germline loops: CDR1 SGDLS, CDR2 YYNGEE. V shed 0 bases and J 4 bases; nucleotides not matched to a gene: 2. The CDR3 has 14 amino acids. CDR3 residues: CASSVDRGADTQYF. The CDR3 region has the DNA TGTGCCAGCAGCGTAGACAGGGGAGCAGATACGCAGTATTTT.

The gene calls are TRBV30 and TRBJ1-4; possible D gene TRBD1, 5 bases. The V gene's germline CDR1 is GTSNPN and CDR2 SVGIG (reference sequence). The CDR3 has 14 residues. V shed 4 bases and J shed 5 bases, with 14 bases lying between them. CDR3: CAWTVGRINEKLFF. CDR3 nucleotides: TGTGCCTGGACGGTGGGACGGATAAATGAAAAACTGTTTTTT.

The table lists this clone with a count of one. The chain uses TRBV20-1 and TRBJ1-5; 8 nucleotides line up with TRBD1. This CDR3 region has 18 residues. V dropped 3 bases and J dropped 0; count of bases not matched to a gene: 13. Germline CDR1 DFQATT, CDR2 SNEGSKA (reference sequence). CDR3 in amino acids: CSASRRIQTGGSNQPQHF. As DNA, the CDR3 is TGCAGTGCTAGTAGAAGGATCCAAACAGGGGGTAGCAATCAGCCCCAGCATTTT.

This clone is categorized as medium-sized. This chain links TRBV6-4 with TRBJ2-2, with TRBD2 matching 11 bases. Germline V gene data show CDR1 as MRHNA and CDR2 as SNTAGT. This CDR3 is 15 amino acids long. V shed 3 bases, J shed 3 bases, and the junction held 0 bases outside the gene matches. Here the CDR3 DNA reads TGTGCCAGCAGTGAACTAGCGGGAGACACCGGGGAGCTGTTTTTT. Protein sequence: CASSELAGDTGELFF.

The chain employs TRBV6-4 and TRBJ2-1, with 7 bases lining up with TRBD2. After removal of 2 bases from V and 5 bases from J, the junction contained 6 bases not matched to a gene. Germline values: CDR1 MRHNA, CDR2 SNTAGT. This CDR3 region has 15 residues. The CDR3 reads CASSDTASGHNEQFF. In DNA form, the CDR3 reads TGTGCCAGCAGTGACACGGCTAGCGGACACAATGAGCAGTTCTTC.

This clone was seen only once. The chain employs TRBV28 and TRBJ1-2; 9 bases are a match to TRBD1. The CDR3 spans 17 residues. J lost 1 base, V lost 6 bases, and 12 bases had no gene match. CDR1 MDHEN and CDR2 SYDVKM come from the germline V gene. CDR3 region: CASSSPGTGFLNYGYTF. The CDR3 bases are TGTGCCAGCAGCAGTCCCGGGACAGGGTTCCTTAACTATGGCTACACCTTC.

The chain joins TRBV28 to TRBJ1-2; D not certain. Deletions cut 5 bases from V and 8 bases from J, with 18 bases between. Germline-derived CDR1 and CDR2 are MDHEN and SYDVKM. This CDR3 has 14 residues. CDR3 nucleotides: TGTGCCAGCAGTCCCGATGCAGGCCGCCGAGGCTACACCTTC. Its protein is CASSPDAGRRGYTF.

The chain recombines TRBV6-1 with TRBJ2-5; unclear D gene. The germline gives CDR1 MNHNS, CDR2 SASEGT. Trimming took 0 bases from V and 3 from J, leaving 5 bases between them. The length of the CDR3 is 13 residues. The CDR3 sequence is CASSEAGKETQYF. DNA of the CDR3: TGTGCCAGCAGTGAAGCGGGAAAAGAGACCCAGTACTTC.

This rearrangement joins TRBV9 to TRBJ2-2; 9 bases match TRBD2. In germline, CDR1 is SGDLS, CDR2 YYNGEE. The V gene end was trimmed by 4 bases and the J gene end by 4 bases; junction bases not matched to a gene: 5. This CDR3 comprises 15 residues. CDR3 amino acids: CASSPRLAATGELFF. In DNA, the CDR3 is TGTGCCAGCAGCCCCAGACTAGCGGCCACCGGGGAGCTGTTTTTT.

V and J are TRBV25-1 and TRBJ2-7; 8 bases line up with TRBD1. J was trimmed by 4 bases and V by 3 bases; bases with no gene match: 5. The CDR3 covers 14 residues. CDR1 MGHDK and CDR2 SYGVNS come from the germline V gene. CDR3 DNA: TGTGCCAGCAGTGATTACAGGGGGGTTTACGAGCAGTACTTC. It specifies CASSDYRGVYEQYF.

This chain connects TRBV5-6 to TRBJ2-7, with 11 bases lining up with TRBD1. Looked up from germline, CDR1 is SGHDT and CDR2 is YYEEEE. V dropped 3 bases and J dropped 3; count of bases not matched to a gene: 5. The CDR3 totals 15 residues. The CDR3 loop reads CASSWGQGGNYEQYF. CDR3 sequence (DNA): TGTGCCAGCAGCTGGGGACAGGGGGGCAACTACGAGCAGTACTTC.

The V call is TRBV3-1 (or the pseudogene TRBV3-2), the J call TRBJ2-1, with D tentatively TRBD1 (6 bases). The CDR3 is made up of 17 amino acids. Germline values: CDR1 LGHDT, CDR2 YNNKEL (reference sequence). V dropped 3 bases and J dropped 5 bases, with 20 bases sitting between them. CDR3: CASSQVDRSELDNEQFF. DNA of the CDR3: TGTGCCAGCAGCCAGGTAGACAGGAGTGAACTGGACAATGAGCAGTTCTTC.

The rearrangement links TRBV19 to TRBJ2-1, with 9 positions matching TRBD2. V trimming: 6 bases; J trimming: 3 bases; junction bases outside the gene matches: 9. The length of the CDR3 is 16 residues. Germline assignment: CDR1 LNHDA and CDR2 SQIVND (reference sequence). The chain's CDR3 is CASSLIKTSGYNEQFF. For the CDR3, the DNA is TGTGCCAGTAGCCTCATAAAGACTAGCGGCTACAATGAGCAGTTCTTC.

CDR3 DNA sequence: TGCGCCAGCAGTCAATCTCCTAGCTCGAACTACGAGCAGTACTTC. The encoded protein is CASSQSPSSNYEQYF. The chain recombines TRBV23-1 with TRBJ2-7; maybe TRBD2 (5 bases). TRBV23-1 is classed as an ORF, of uncertain function. The CDR3 contains 15 residues. The ends were cut back, 0 bases at V and 3 bases at J, with 12 bases in the middle.

The rearrangement links TRBV12-3 or TRBV12-4 to TRBJ2-7; D unresolved. The ends were cut back, 3 bases at V and 4 bases at J, with 7 bases in the middle. This CDR3 comprises 12 residues. CDR3 nucleotides: TGTGCCAGCAGTTTGAAGGGTTACGAGCAGTACTTC. It yields the protein CASSLKGYEQYF.

The genes are TRBV5-6 and TRBJ2-1; 7 bases fit TRBD2. The CDR3 has 14 residues. Germline CDR1 reads SGHDT; CDR2 reads YYEEEE. J gave up 5 bases and V 5 bases, and 7 bases lay outside the gene matches. CDR3 sequence: CASRTGGGNNEQFF. In DNA, the CDR3 is TGTGCCAGCAGGACGGGGGGAGGAAACAATGAGCAGTTCTTC. Drawing the rest from reference TRBV5-6 and TRBJ2-1, the complete variable domain is DAGVTQSPTHLIKTRGQQVTLRCSPKSGHDTVSWYQQALGQGPQFIFQYYEEEERQRGNFPDRFSGHQFPNYSSELNVNALLLGDSALYLCASRTGGGNNEQFFGPGTRLTVL.